These 18 T cell receptor beta chains share one sample of origin, sequenced in a study of control samples from healthy donors and cancer patients. Assay used: immunoSEQ multiplex PCR; TCRdb lists only in-frame clones, some missing. The table has about 110,000 clones, around 89% seen once. The sequenced sample consisted of blood. The receptors derive from a woman aged 45-59 years in good health.

The chain combines TRBV19 with TRBJ1-1; 8 nucleotides line up with TRBD1. The germline gives CDR1 LNHDA, CDR2 SQIVND (reference sequence). Unmatched junction bases numbered 11, after V lost 5 bases and J lost 3 bases. The CDR3 has 16 residues. The chain's CDR3 is CASSSRTGQGYTEAFF. The CDR3 bases are TGTGCCAGTAGTTCCCGGACAGGGCAGGGGTACACTGAAGCTTTCTTT.

V is TRBV6-6 and J is TRBJ1-2; the match to TRBD1 covers 7 bases. The CDR3 totals 15 residues. The J segment lost 1 base and the V segment lost 5 bases, leaving 7 bases of the junction unmatched. Germline lookup yields CDR1 MNHNY and CDR2 SVGAGI (reference sequence). This chain's CDR3 is CASSPRDRINYGYTF. In nucleotides, the CDR3 is TGTGCCAGCAGTCCCCGGGACAGAATTAACTATGGCTACACCTTC.

The J gene is TRBJ2-2, the V gene TRBV4-2, with TRBD2 matching over 12 bases. Per germline, CDR1 LGHNA and CDR2 YNFKEQ. Unmatched junction bases numbered 5, after V lost 0 bases and J lost 6 bases. This CDR3 spans 17 amino acids. Written as DNA, the CDR3 is TGTGCCAGCAGCCAAGATCGGGGGACTAGCGGGTCCGGGGAGCTGTTTTTT. Translated, it gives CASSQDRGTSGSGELFF.

This chain joins TRBV5-4 and TRBJ2-1; TRBD2 aligns across 9 bases. The CDR3 totals 15 residues. Germline V gene lookup returns CDR1 SGHNT and CDR2 YYREEE (reference sequence). V gave up 3 bases and J gave up 10 bases; unmatched junction bases: 11. The CDR3 loop is CASSSSGGRPREQFF. CDR3 DNA sequence: TGTGCCAGCAGCTCGAGCGGGGGGCGCCCCCGAGAGCAGTTCTTC.

This chain joins TRBV5-1 and TRBJ1-2, with a weak D call TRBD1 (6 bases). Germline CDR1 is SGHRS and CDR2 is YFSETQ. With 0 bases removed from V and 3 bases from J, the gap between germline ends came to 12 bases. The CDR3 is made up of 15 amino acids. The CDR3 coding sequence is TGCGCCAGCAGCTTGGATGTAGGGGGGGACTATGGCTACACCTTC. This codes for CASSLDVGGDYGYTF.

This rearrangement joins TRBV4-2 to TRBJ2-5; the D gene is possibly TRBD2 (6 bases). Between the trimmed V and J ends, which lost 4 bases and 5 bases, there was a span of 8 bases. Germline V gives CDR1 LGHNA, CDR2 YNFKEQ. This CDR3 is built from 12 residues. The CDR3 is CASSRAGETQYF. The CDR3 DNA reads TGTGCCAGCAGCCGGGCGGGGGAGACCCAGTACTTC.

This sequence joins TRBV7-2 and TRBJ2-7, with 11 bases matching TRBD2. Germline CDR1 and CDR2: SGHTA and FQGNSA. The CDR3 is made up of 15 amino acids. V dropped 2 bases and J dropped 5; count of bases not matched to a gene: 5. CDR3 protein: CASSLMTSGTDEQYV. The DNA for the CDR3 is TGTGCCAGCAGCTTAATGACTAGCGGGACCGACGAGCAGTACGTC.

The chain uses TRBV19 and TRBJ1-5; 7 bases fit TRBD1. The CDR3 sequence is 15 residues long. Germline trimming cut 7 bases from V and 2 bases from J; bases unmatched to any gene: 8. Looked up from germline, CDR1 is LNHDA and CDR2 is SQIVND (reference sequence). The CDR3 DNA follows: TGTGCCAGTACCGACAGGGAGAGACGCAATCAGCCCCAGCATTTT. Its translation is CASTDRERRNQPQHF.

V gene TRBV6-1 combines with J gene TRBJ1-5; no definite D call. Per germline, CDR1 MNHNS and CDR2 SASEGT. The V and J ends lost 2 bases and 7 bases respectively, with 15 bases between them. The CDR3 spans 15 residues. The CDR3: CASSEYWEVEQPQHF. In DNA form, the CDR3 reads TGTGCCAGCAGTGAATATTGGGAAGTGGAGCAGCCCCAGCATTTT.

The gene calls are TRBV11-1 and TRBJ2-4; D may be TRBD2 (5 bases). CDR3 length: 16 residues. V was cut by 4 bases and J by 0 bases, with 13 bases left in between. Germline V gives CDR1 SGHAT, CDR2 FQDESV (reference sequence). This CDR3 is CASSSRAGRAKNIQYF. As DNA, the CDR3 is TGTGCCAGCAGCTCCCGTGCTGGGAGAGCCAAAAACATTCAGTACTTC.

CDR3 amino acids: CASSLSATGVEKLFF. The CDR3 nucleotides are TGTGCCAGCAGTTTATCTGCGACAGGGGTGGAAAAACTGTTTTTT. V and J are TRBV27 and TRBJ1-4; 8 bases line up with TRBD1. V was clipped by 0 bases and J by 8 bases; unmatched bases: 5. Germline CDR1 and CDR2: MNHEY and SMNVEV (reference sequence). CDR3 length: 15 residues.

This chain's CDR3 is CASSIGPGSNQPQHF. The CDR3 nucleotides read TGTGCCAGTAGTATAGGTCCCGGCAGTAATCAGCCCCAGCATTTT. The chain joins TRBV19 to TRBJ1-5; no clear D gene. The germline V and J ends were trimmed by 1 base and 4 bases, with 11 bases remaining between them. The CDR3 is 15 amino acids. Germline CDR1 LNHDA, CDR2 SQIVND (reference sequence).

This clone showed up just a few times. This sequence joins TRBV6-1 and TRBJ1-1; D perhaps matches TRBD1 (5 bases). Trimming left V 2 bases short and J 2 bases short, with 12 bases between. The CDR3 totals 15 residues. CDR1 is MNHNS and CDR2 is SASEGT in the germline V gene. The DNA for the CDR3 is TGTGCCAGCAGTGAACGGGCAGGGATAAACACTGAAGCTTTCTTT. Residues: CASSERAGINTEAFF.

This clone has more than one count but fewer than ten. The chain recombines TRBV6-2 or TRBV6-3 with TRBJ2-2; D is possibly TRBD2 (6 bases). Trimming took off 6 bases at V and 0 bases at J, with 11 bases between the two ends. This CDR3 spans 15 amino acids. In germline, CDR1 is MNHEY, CDR2 SVGEGT. Here the CDR3 reads CASSRDFANTGELFF. The CDR3 region has the DNA TGTGCCAGCAGCCGGGACTTTGCGAACACCGGGGAGCTGTTTTTT.

The chain links TRBV6-5 to TRBJ1-2; D is unresolved. CDR3 length: 14 amino acids. Trimming left V 3 bases short and J 2 bases short, with 10 bases between. Looked up from germline, CDR1 is MNHEY and CDR2 is SVGAGI. CDR3: CASSYRAENYGYTF. CDR3 DNA: TGTGCCAGCAGTTATAGGGCAGAAAACTATGGCTACACCTTC.

The chain combines TRBV11-3 with TRBJ2-2; weak D call: TRBD2 (6 bases). This CDR3 comprises 14 residues. Germline V gives CDR1 SGHNT, CDR2 YENEEA. The V end was cut by 2 bases, the J end by 7 bases, with 11 bases between. As DNA, the CDR3 is TGTGCCAGCAGCTTAACCGGGGGACGCGGGGAGCTGTTTTTT. Translating gives CASSLTGGRGELFF. Together with reference TRBV11-3 and TRBJ2-2, the CDR3 gives the full variable domain: EAGVVQSPRYKIIEKKQPVAFWCNPISGHNTLYWYLQNLGQGPELLIRYENEEAVDDSQLPKDRFSAERLKGVDSTLKIQPAELGDSAVYLCASSLTGGRGELFFGEGSRLTVL.

The chain recombines TRBV10-1 with TRBJ2-3, with a possible D match to TRBD1 (5 bases). Germline V gene lookup returns CDR1 WNHNN and CDR2 SYGVQD (reference sequence). The CDR3 is made up of 16 amino acids. V lost 2 bases and J lost 2, with 14 bases in between. The CDR3 nucleotides are TGCGCCAGCAGTGAGAGGCTAGGGGAAACCACAGATACGCAGTATTTT. It encodes CASSERLGETTDTQYF.

This clone was recorded once. The chain combines TRBV11-2 with TRBJ2-7; a weak D match, TRBD1 (6 bases). Trimming removed 1 base at V and 0 bases at J, with 10 bases between. The CDR3 loop spans 15 amino acids. Per germline, CDR1 SGHAT and CDR2 FQNNGV. The CDR3 region is CASSLAGRGSYEQYV. CDR3 in DNA: TGTGCCAGCAGCTTAGCCGGCAGGGGCTCCTACGAGCAGTACGTC.